The present T cell receptor beta chain was sequenced within a study of CD8+ T cells in alopecia areata. On the study more broadly: The study gave tofacitinib for 6 to 18 months, then 6 months off drug. Whole-study findings and limits: Tofacitinib significantly lowered scalp clonality and expanded CD8+ clones among the top 100.

Sequencing templates came from extracted RNA that was reverse transcribed into cDNA. Only in-frame clones appear in the TCRdb table, and some are missing; sequencing was by immunoSEQ multiplex PCR. The sample lists around 140,000 clones; about 85% were seen once. Regarding treatment: oral pan-JAK inhibitor, 5-10 mg twice daily. Concerning this clone: The antigen is unknown.

There are 12 residues in the CDR3. Germline V gene sequence: CDR1 SGHVS, CDR2 FNYEAQ. Trimming cost V 5 bases and J 5 bases, with 8 bases left between them. The material sequenced was CD8+ T cells sorted from blood, taken at week 4, from a patient treated with tofacitinib. The receptor comes from a human donor with alopecia areata. This chain joins TRBV7-6 and TRBJ2-3, with D perhaps TRBD2 (5 bases). CDR3 sequence (DNA): TGTGCCAGCAGCCCTGGACTAGATACGCAGTATTTT. Translating gives CASSPGLDTQYF. The whole variable domain, remainder taken from reference TRBV7-6 and TRBJ2-3, is GAGVSQSPRYKVTKRGQDVALRCDPISGHVSLYWYRQALGQGPEFLTYFNYEAQQDKSGLPNDRFSAERPEGSISTLTIQRTEQRDSAMYRCASSPGLDTQYFGPGTRLTVL.